The 32 T cell receptor beta chains given below trace back to one sample, sequenced in a study of Ad26.COV2.S vaccination and SARS-CoV-2 variants. Data came from immunoSEQ multiplex PCR; TCRdb stores just in-frame clones and leaves some out. The table records about half a million clones, about 89% of them present only once. Treatment noted: about 20 received Ad26.COV2.S at low or high dose, single or two shots; 5 received placebo; per-sample allocation not given. The samples date from day 63 after the first vaccine or placebo injection. The specimen comprised peripheral blood, sampled in a trial of Ad26.COV2.S vaccine versus placebo. The source is a person between 18 and 59 years old who received the Ad26.COV2.S COVID-19 vaccine or a placebo.

The V gene is TRBV18, the J gene TRBJ2-5; D is unclear. Germline V lookup: CDR1 KGHSH, CDR2 LQKENI. V lost 4 bases and J 5 bases, leaving 14 bases between the germline ends. This CDR3 is built from 14 residues. The CDR3, as DNA: TGTGCCAGCTCACAAACGGCGGCTTGGGAGACCCAGTACTTC. This sequence encodes CASSQTAAWETQYF.

V and J are TRBV2 and TRBJ1-5; D call uncertain. Trimming took off 6 bases at V and 4 bases at J, with 16 bases between the two ends. Germline V gives CDR1 SNHLY, CDR2 FYNNEI. This CDR3 has 15 amino acids. CDR3 sequence: CASRGTRERNQPQHF. In nucleotides, the CDR3 is TGTGCCAGCAGGGGTACCCGGGAGAGAAATCAGCCCCAGCATTTT.

The V and J genes are TRBV6-5 and TRBJ2-5; D perhaps matches TRBD1 (5 bases). CDR1 is MNHEY and CDR2 is SVGAGI in the germline V gene. Deletions cut 6 bases from V and 4 bases from J, with 6 bases between. CDR3 size: 11 residues. The CDR3 coding sequence is TGTGCCAGCAGCCAGGGAGAGACCCAGTACTTC. As protein: CASSQGETQYF.

The chain combines TRBV19 with TRBJ2-3; tentatively, D is TRBD1 (6 bases). V was clipped by 5 bases and J by 0 bases, with 15 bases between them. Germline assignment: CDR1 LNHDA and CDR2 SQIVND (reference sequence). CDR3 length: 16 amino acids. The CDR3 DNA reads TGTGCCAGTAGTGCCTGGACAGAGTATAGCACAGATACGCAGTATTTT. Its translation is CASSAWTEYSTDTQYF.

The chain is built from TRBV19 and TRBJ1-4; TRBD1 matches at 9 bases. The trim removed 2 bases at V and 7 bases at J, leaving 8 bases unmatched. The CDR3 sequence is 16 residues long. In germline, CDR1 is LNHDA, CDR2 SQIVND (reference sequence). Here the CDR3 reads CASSITRTGAIEKLFF. The CDR3 nucleotides are TGTGCCAGTAGTATAACACGGACAGGGGCAATTGAAAAACTGTTTTTT.

The V gene is TRBV6-6, the J gene TRBJ2-1; 12 bases fit TRBD2. With V trimmed by 5 bases and J by 7 bases, 6 bases remained unmatched. CDR1 and CDR2 (germline): MNHNY, SVGAGI (reference sequence). The CDR3 contains 15 residues. CDR3 DNA: TGTGCCAGCAGTCGAGGGACTAGCGGGCAAAATGAGCAGTTCTTC. Translation: CASSRGTSGQNEQFF.

In the case of this clone: The sample holds other DNA sequences that translate to the same CDR3. The chain carries TRBV7-2 and TRBJ2-7; D is unclear. Between the trimmed V and J ends, which lost 1 base and 3 bases, there was a span of 4 bases. CDR3 length: 12 amino acids. Germline V gene sequence: CDR1 SGHTA, CDR2 FQGNSA. The CDR3 sequence is CASSLVGYEQYF. The CDR3, as DNA: TGTGCCAGCAGCTTAGTTGGCTACGAGCAGTACTTC.

The CDR3, as DNA: TGTGCCAGCAGAGGCGGGAATTCCTACGAGCAGTACTTC. Amino acids: CASRGGNSYEQYF. The J gene is TRBJ2-7, the V gene TRBV14, with D perhaps TRBD2 (6 bases). The V end was cut by 6 bases, the J end by 1 base, with 10 bases between. The CDR3 covers 13 residues. CDR1 and CDR2 (germline): SGHDN, FVKESK. Drawing the rest from reference TRBV14 and TRBJ2-7, the complete variable domain is EAGVTQFPSHSVIEKGQTVTLRCDPISGHDNLYWYRRVMGKEIKFLLHFVKESKQDESGMPNNRFLAERTGGTYSTLKVQPAELEDSGVYFCASRGGNSYEQYFGPGTRLTVT.

In its sample, this clone was seen a few times. This CDR3 is also generated by other DNA sequences in the sample. J is TRBJ2-2 and V is TRBV9; D is possibly TRBD1 (6 bases). The CDR3 loop spans 15 amino acids. Trimming shortened V by 3 bases and J by 5 bases, and 14 bases separated the two germline ends. Germline V gene lookup returns CDR1 SGDLS and CDR2 YYNGEE. The CDR3 coding sequence is TGTGCCAGCAGCGGGTCGCAGGGGAGAACCGGGGAGCTGTTTTTT. Residues: CASSGSQGRTGELFF.

V gene TRBV16 combines with J gene TRBJ1-1; D unresolved. With 4 bases removed from V and 4 bases from J, the gap between germline ends came to 10 bases. Germline V lookup: CDR1 KGHSY, CDR2 FQNENV. This CDR3 contains 13 residues. The CDR3 nucleotides are TGTGCCAGCAGCCCGTTCGGTGCCACTGAAGCTTTCTTT. Its translation is CASSPFGATEAFF.

This clone was seen just once. J is TRBJ2-1 and V is TRBV29-1; D may be TRBD1 (7 bases). The V end lost 7 bases, the J end lost 10 bases, and 23 bases lay between the germline ends. Per the germline V gene, CDR1 is SQVTM and CDR2 is ANQGSEA. The CDR3 extends over 14 amino acids. The CDR3 loop reads CSASRGTAFPEQFF. In DNA, the CDR3 is TGCAGCGCCTCTCGCGGGACAGCTTTTCCCGAGCAGTTCTTC.

The rearrangement joins TRBV12-1 to TRBJ2-2; no DNA check was done on the table's D call, TRBD2. TRBV12-1 is a pseudogene segment. The CDR3 loop spans 12 amino acids. CDR3 sequence: CASSSFTGELFF. CDR3 DNA: TGTGCCAGCAGCTCCTTCACCGGGGAGCTGTTTTTT.

This chain connects TRBV19 to TRBJ1-1; no reliable D call. The CDR3 spans 14 residues. V lost 3 bases and J 3 bases, leaving 11 bases between the germline ends. Germline CDR1 reads LNHDA; CDR2 reads SQIVND (reference sequence). In nucleotides, the CDR3 is TGTGCCAGTAGTATGGGAAGGATCCACACTGAAGCTTTCTTT. It codes for CASSMGRIHTEAFF.

The genes are TRBV18 and TRBJ1-4; 8 nucleotides agree with TRBD1. CDR1 KGHSH and CDR2 LQKENI come from the germline V gene. The CDR3 is 16 residues long. V trimming: 4 bases; J trimming: 7 bases; junction bases outside the gene matches: 11. The CDR3 region has the DNA TGTGCCAGCTCACAAAGCTCAGGGGGCCCGGGTGAAAAACTGTTTTTT. It specifies CASSQSSGGPGEKLFF.

This chain uses TRBV28 with TRBJ1-1, with 7 positions matching TRBD1. Germline V gene lookup returns CDR1 MDHEN and CDR2 SYDVKM. The length of the CDR3 is 14 residues. J gave up 1 base and V 6 bases, and 5 bases lay outside the gene matches. The CDR3 here is CASSQRTGNTEAFF. DNA of the CDR3: TGTGCCAGCAGCCAAAGGACAGGGAACACTGAAGCTTTCTTT.

The J gene is TRBJ1-2, the V gene TRBV7-2, with TRBD1 as a possible D gene (5 bases). The CDR3 contains 16 residues. V was cut by 5 bases and J by 6 bases, with 22 bases left in between. Germline CDR1 SGHTA, CDR2 FQGNSA. CDR3 amino acids: CASSTGTSYGWDGYTF. The CDR3 DNA is TGTGCCAGCAGCACCGGGACGAGTTACGGTTGGGATGGCTACACCTTC.

This rearrangement joins TRBV27 to TRBJ2-7, with D tentatively TRBD1 (6 bases). Trimming removed 2 bases at V and 3 bases at J, with 14 bases between. This CDR3 comprises 15 residues. The germline CDR1 and CDR2 sequences are MNHEY and SMNVEV (reference sequence). CDR3 protein: CASSLMGTGLYEQYF. As DNA, the CDR3 is TGTGCCAGCAGTTTAATGGGAACAGGGCTCTACGAGCAGTACTTC.

In nucleotides, the CDR3 is TGTGCCAGCAGGGCTGGGAGTGGTGGGACCTACGAGCAGTACTTC. Protein product: CASRAGSGGTYEQYF. The genes are TRBV28 and TRBJ2-7; perhaps TRBD2 as D (5 bases). Trimming removed 6 bases from V and 2 bases from J, with 17 bases in between. From germline, CDR1 is MDHEN and CDR2 SYDVKM. The CDR3 is 15 amino acids.

This clone appeared a few times. The J gene is TRBJ2-7, the V gene TRBV13; D gene uncertain. Germline lookup yields CDR1 PRHDT and CDR2 FYEKMQ (reference sequence). Trimming stripped 3 bases from V and 4 bases from J, with 4 bases between. The length of the CDR3 is 11 residues. CDR3 residues: CASSFNYEQYF. The CDR3 DNA reads TGTGCCAGCAGCTTCAATTACGAGCAGTACTTC. Looking up the rest from reference TRBV13 and TRBJ2-7 gives the full variable domain: AAGVIQSPRHLIKEKRETATLKCYPIPRHDTVYWYQQGPGQDPQFLISFYEKMQSDKGSIPDRFSAQQFSDYHSELNMSSLELGDSALYFCASSFNYEQYFGPGTRLTVT.

This clone was seen more than once but under ten times. The chain recombines TRBV19 with TRBJ1-2; 7 nucleotides agree with TRBD1. The CDR3 is 13 residues long. V dropped 6 bases and J dropped 3; count of bases not matched to a gene: 4. Germline V lookup: CDR1 LNHDA, CDR2 SQIVND (reference sequence). As DNA, the CDR3 is TGTGCCAGTAGCCACGGGACAGACTATGGCTACACCTTC. This sequence encodes CASSHGTDYGYTF.

The rearrangement joins TRBV7-8 to TRBJ2-7, with D possibly TRBD1 on 5 matching bases. Germline CDR1 is SGHVS and CDR2 is FQNEAQ. The CDR3 extends over 14 amino acids. V shed 1 base and J shed 0 bases, with 7 bases lying between them. In DNA form, the CDR3 reads TGTGCCAGCAGCTTAGACAGGAGCTCCTACGAGCAGTACTTC. This codes for CASSLDRSSYEQYF.

This clone occurred once. V usage is TRBV18 and J usage is TRBJ2-3; 10 bases align to TRBD2. This CDR3 is 16 amino acids long. Germline trimming cut 2 bases from V and 3 bases from J; bases unmatched to any gene: 5. Germline V gene lookup returns CDR1 KGHSH and CDR2 LQKENI. The CDR3 bases are TGTGCCAGCTCACCAGTAGCGGGAGGAGGGACAGATACGCAGTATTTT. It specifies CASSPVAGGGTDTQYF. The whole variable domain, remainder taken from reference TRBV18 and TRBJ2-3, is NAGVMQNPRHLVRRRGQEARLRCSPMKGHSHVYWYRQLPEEGLKFMVYLQKENIIDESGMPKERFSAEFPKEGPSILRIQQVVRGDSAAYFCASSPVAGGGTDTQYFGPGTRLTVL.

This sequence joins TRBV2 and TRBJ1-2, with 7 positions matching TRBD1. There are 16 residues in the CDR3. Per the germline V gene, CDR1 is SNHLY and CDR2 is FYNNEI. Losses at the gene ends were 11 bases for V and 4 bases for J; bases not matched to a gene: 19. CDR3 bases: TGTGCCTACCAAGACAGGGCGCGGATCCTCTTCTATGGCTACACCTTC. This codes for CAYQDRARILFYGYTF.

This chain connects TRBV27 to TRBJ1-4; 7 nucleotides line up with TRBD1. After removal of 6 bases from V and 5 bases from J, the junction contained 18 bases not matched to a gene. Germline V gene data show CDR1 as MNHEY and CDR2 as SMNVEV (reference sequence). The CDR3 contains 18 residues. CDR3 amino acids: CASRPIGVLGDRNEKLFF. The CDR3 nucleotides are TGTGCCAGCAGGCCCATCGGGGTGTTAGGGGACAGAAATGAAAAACTGTTTTTT.

J is TRBJ1-5 and V is TRBV7-9, with 9 bases that match TRBD1. The junction had 9 bases not matched to a gene; V was cut back by 5 bases and J by 4 bases. CDR3 length equals 16 residues. The V gene's germline CDR1 is SEHNR and CDR2 FQNEAQ (reference sequence). The CDR3 is CASSENGQGLNQPQHF. The CDR3 region has the DNA TGTGCCAGCAGCGAGAACGGACAGGGGTTAAATCAGCCCCAGCATTTT.

The chain recombines TRBV6-7 with TRBJ1-5; TRBD1 agrees at 7 bases. TRBV6-7 is sorted into the ORF group, with uncertain function. Trimming took 6 bases from V and 0 from J; bases not matched to a gene: 14. The CDR3 length is 18 residues. CDR3 in DNA: TGTGCCAGCAGGATCAGGGGGGCTCGGATCGGTAGCAATCAGCCCCAGCATTTT. Protein: CASRIRGARIGSNQPQHF.

This chain uses TRBV5-1 with TRBJ1-5; the D gene is possibly TRBD1 (5 bases). This CDR3 spans 15 amino acids. Germline CDR1 is SGHRS and CDR2 is YFSETQ. Trimming removed 5 bases from V and 6 bases from J, with 18 bases in between. As DNA, the CDR3 is TGCGCCAGCAGATGTTTGGGGCTGGTAGTTCAGCCCCAGCATTTT. Translation: CASRCLGLVVQPQHF.

The rearrangement links TRBV5-5 to TRBJ2-7; D remains ambiguous. The ends were cut back, 6 bases at V and 7 bases at J, with 14 bases in the middle. Germline V gives CDR1 SGHKS, CDR2 YYEKEE (reference sequence). This CDR3 spans 12 amino acids. The CDR3 loop reads CASTHTEWEQYF. The CDR3, as DNA: TGTGCCAGCACGCACACAGAGTGGGAGCAGTACTTC.

The chain employs TRBV7-9 and TRBJ1-4, with D perhaps matching TRBD1 (6 bases). Germline V gene sequence: CDR1 SEHNR, CDR2 FQNEAQ (reference sequence). The CDR3 totals 13 residues. Trimming removed 0 bases from V and 9 bases from J, with 8 bases in between. For the CDR3, the DNA is TGTGCCAGCAGCTTAGCTGGGGGCCAAAAACTGTTTTTT. Translation: CASSLAGGQKLFF. Using reference TRBV7-9 and TRBJ1-4 for the parts outside the CDR3, the full variable domain is DTGVSQNPRHKITKRGQNVTFRCDPISEHNRLYWYRQTLGQGPEFLTYFQNEAQLEKSRLLSDRFSAERPKGSFSTLEIQRTEQGDSAMYLCASSLAGGQKLFFGSGTQLSVL.

CDR3 DNA sequence: TGTGCCAGCAGCTTAGCGGGGACAGGGGTCGAAAAACTGTTTTTT. Protein sequence: CASSLAGTGVEKLFF. The rearrangement links TRBV7-9 to TRBJ1-4; 10 bases line up with TRBD1. Trimming cost V 0 bases and J 8 bases; bases outside gene matches: 3. CDR1 is SEHNR and CDR2 is FQNEAQ in the germline V gene (reference sequence). CDR3 length: 15 amino acids.

The V call is TRBV11-2, the J call TRBJ2-5; TRBD2 matches at 14 bases. This CDR3 comprises 16 residues. Germline CDR1 is SGHAT and CDR2 is FQNNGV. V was pared by 5 bases and J by 7 bases, with 9 bases of the junction left unmatched. The DNA of the CDR3 is TGTGCCAGCAGCCCGACTAGCGGGGGGGCTTTTGTGACCCAGTACTTC. Its protein is CASSPTSGGAFVTQYF.

This chain connects TRBV19 to TRBJ1-1, with D uncertain. The CDR3 sequence is 13 residues long. The V end lost 3 bases, the J end lost 5 bases, and 10 bases lay between the germline ends. Germline CDR1 reads LNHDA; CDR2 reads SQIVND (reference sequence). CDR3 DNA sequence: TGTGCCAGTAGTATGTTTGCGGGGACTGAAGCTTTCTTT. Translated: CASSMFAGTEAFF.